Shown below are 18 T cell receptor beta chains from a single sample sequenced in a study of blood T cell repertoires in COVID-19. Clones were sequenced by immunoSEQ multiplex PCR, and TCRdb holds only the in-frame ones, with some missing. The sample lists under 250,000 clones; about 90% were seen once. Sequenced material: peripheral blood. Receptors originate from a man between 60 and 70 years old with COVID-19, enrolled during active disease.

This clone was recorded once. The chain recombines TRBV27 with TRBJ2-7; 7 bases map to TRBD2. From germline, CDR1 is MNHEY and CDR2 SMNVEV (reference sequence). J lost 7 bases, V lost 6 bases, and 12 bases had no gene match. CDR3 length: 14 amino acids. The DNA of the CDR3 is TGTGCCAGCAGGGCGACTAGCAGGAATGATGAGCAGTACTTC. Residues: CASRATSRNDEQYF.

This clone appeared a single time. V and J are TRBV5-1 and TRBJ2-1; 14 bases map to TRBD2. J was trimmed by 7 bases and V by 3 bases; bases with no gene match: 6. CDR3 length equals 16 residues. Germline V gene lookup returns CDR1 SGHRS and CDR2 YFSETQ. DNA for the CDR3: TGCGCCAGCAGCTCCCCGGGACTAGCGGGAGTTAATGAGCAGTTCTTC. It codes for CASSSPGLAGVNEQFF.

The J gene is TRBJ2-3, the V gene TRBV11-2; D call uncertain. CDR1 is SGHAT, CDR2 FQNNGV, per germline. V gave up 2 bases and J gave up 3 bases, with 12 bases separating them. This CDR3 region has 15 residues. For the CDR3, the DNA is TGTGCCAGCAGCTTACTAAGCATATATACAGATACGCAGTATTTT. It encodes CASSLLSIYTDTQYF.

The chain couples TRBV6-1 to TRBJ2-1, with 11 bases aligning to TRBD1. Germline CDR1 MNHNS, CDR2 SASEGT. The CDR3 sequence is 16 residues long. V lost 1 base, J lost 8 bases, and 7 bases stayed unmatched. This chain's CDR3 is CASSEERGQGVHEQFF. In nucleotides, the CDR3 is TGTGCCAGCAGTGAAGAGAGGGGACAGGGGGTTCATGAGCAGTTCTTC.

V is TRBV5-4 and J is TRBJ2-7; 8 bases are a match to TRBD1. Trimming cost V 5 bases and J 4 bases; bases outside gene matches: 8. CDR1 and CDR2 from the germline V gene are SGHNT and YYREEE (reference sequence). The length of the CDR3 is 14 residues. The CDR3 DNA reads TGTGCCAGCAGTCCCGGGACAGGTTTTTACGAGCAGTACTTC. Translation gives CASSPGTGFYEQYF. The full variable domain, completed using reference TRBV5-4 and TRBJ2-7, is ETGVTQSPTHLIKTRGQQVTLRCSSQSGHNTVSWYQQALGQGPQFIFQYYREEENGRGNFPPRFSGLQFPNYSSELNVNALELDDSALYLCASSPGTGFYEQYFGPGTRLTVT.

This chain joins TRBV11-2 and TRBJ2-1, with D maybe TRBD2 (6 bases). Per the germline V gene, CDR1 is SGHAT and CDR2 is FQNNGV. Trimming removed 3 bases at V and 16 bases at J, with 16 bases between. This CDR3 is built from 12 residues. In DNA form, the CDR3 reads TGTGCCAGCAGCTTGGCCGGGGACTTTCTATTCTTC. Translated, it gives CASSLAGDFLFF.

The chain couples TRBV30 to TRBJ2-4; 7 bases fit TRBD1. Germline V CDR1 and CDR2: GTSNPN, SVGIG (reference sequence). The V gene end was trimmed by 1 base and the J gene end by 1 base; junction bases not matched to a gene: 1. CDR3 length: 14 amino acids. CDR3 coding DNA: TGTGCCTGGAGTGAGGGACAGGCCAAAAACATTCAGTACTTC. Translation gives CAWSEGQAKNIQYF.

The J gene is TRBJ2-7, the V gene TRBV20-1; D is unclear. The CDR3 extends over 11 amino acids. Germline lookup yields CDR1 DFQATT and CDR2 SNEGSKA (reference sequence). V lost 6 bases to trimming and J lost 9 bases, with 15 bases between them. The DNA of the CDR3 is TGCAGTGCCATCTACCTGCTTCGGCAGTACTTC. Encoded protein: CSAIYLLRQYF.

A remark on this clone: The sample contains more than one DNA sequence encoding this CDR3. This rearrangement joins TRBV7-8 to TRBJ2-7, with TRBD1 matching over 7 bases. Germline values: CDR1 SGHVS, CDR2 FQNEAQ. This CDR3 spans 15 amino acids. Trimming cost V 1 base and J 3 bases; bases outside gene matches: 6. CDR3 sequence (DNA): TGTGCCAGCAGCTTAGGACAGGGAGCTGGCTACGAGCAGTACTTC. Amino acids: CASSLGQGAGYEQYF. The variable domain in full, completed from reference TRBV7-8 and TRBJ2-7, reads GAGVSQSPRYKVAKRGQDVALRCDPISGHVSLFWYQQALGQGPEFLTYFQNEAQLDKSGLPSDRFFAERPEGSVSTLKIQRTQQEDSAVYLCASSLGQGAGYEQYFGPGTRLTVT.

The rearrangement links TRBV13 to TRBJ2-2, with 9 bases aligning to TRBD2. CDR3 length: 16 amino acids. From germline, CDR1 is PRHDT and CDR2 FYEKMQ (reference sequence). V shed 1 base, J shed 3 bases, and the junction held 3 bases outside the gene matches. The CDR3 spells CASSLERGADTGELFF. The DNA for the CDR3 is TGTGCCAGCAGCTTAGAGCGGGGGGCGGACACCGGGGAGCTGTTTTTT.

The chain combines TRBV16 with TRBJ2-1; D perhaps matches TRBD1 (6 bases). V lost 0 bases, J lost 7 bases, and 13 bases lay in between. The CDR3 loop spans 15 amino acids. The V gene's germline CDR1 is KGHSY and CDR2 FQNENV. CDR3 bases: TGTGCCAGCAGCCAATCCGAGGGGGTTAGAAATGAGCAGTTCTTC. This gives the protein CASSQSEGVRNEQFF.

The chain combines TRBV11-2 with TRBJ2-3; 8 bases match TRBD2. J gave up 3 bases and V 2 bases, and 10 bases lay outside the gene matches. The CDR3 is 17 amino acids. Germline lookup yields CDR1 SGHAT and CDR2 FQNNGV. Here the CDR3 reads CASSLRPGGNPTDTQYF. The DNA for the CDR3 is TGTGCCAGCAGCTTAAGGCCGGGGGGGAACCCGACAGATACGCAGTATTTT.

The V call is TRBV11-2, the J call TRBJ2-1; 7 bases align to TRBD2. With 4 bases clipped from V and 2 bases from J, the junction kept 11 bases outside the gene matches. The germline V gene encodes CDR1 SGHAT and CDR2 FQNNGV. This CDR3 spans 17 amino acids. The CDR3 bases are TGTGCCAGCAGCTCGAGGCCGTCCGGGGGGACCTACAATGAGCAGTTCTTC. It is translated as CASSSRPSGGTYNEQFF.

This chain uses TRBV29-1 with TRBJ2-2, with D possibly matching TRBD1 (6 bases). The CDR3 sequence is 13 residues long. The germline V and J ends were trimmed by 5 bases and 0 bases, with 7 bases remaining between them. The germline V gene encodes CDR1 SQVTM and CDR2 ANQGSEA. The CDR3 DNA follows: TGCAGCGTTAAGGGGGCGAACACCGGGGAGCTGTTTTTT. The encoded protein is CSVKGANTGELFF.

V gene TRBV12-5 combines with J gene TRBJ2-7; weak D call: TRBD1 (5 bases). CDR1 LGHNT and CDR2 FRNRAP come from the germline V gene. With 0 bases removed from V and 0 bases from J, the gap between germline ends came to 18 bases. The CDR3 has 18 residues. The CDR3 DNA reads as TGTGCTAGTGGTTTGGTACAGGAGACAGAAGGTATCTCCTACGAGCAGTACTTC. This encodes CASGLVQETEGISYEQYF.

CDR3: CASSLVGVPYGYTF. The DNA of the CDR3 is TGTGCCAGCAGCTTAGTAGGGGTCCCCTATGGCTACACCTTC. This chain joins TRBV7-2 and TRBJ1-2; D perhaps matches TRBD1 (5 bases). Trimming shortened V by 1 base and J by 4 bases, and 10 bases separated the two germline ends. This CDR3 region has 14 residues. Looked up from germline, CDR1 is SGHTA and CDR2 is FQGNSA.

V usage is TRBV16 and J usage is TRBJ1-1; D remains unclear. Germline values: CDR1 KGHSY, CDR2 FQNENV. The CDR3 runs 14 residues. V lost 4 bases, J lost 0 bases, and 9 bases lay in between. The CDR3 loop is CASSPVPVNTEAFF. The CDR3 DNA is TGTGCCAGCAGCCCCGTACCGGTGAACACTGAAGCTTTCTTT.

CDR3 in amino acids: CASSSPQVSGQPQHF. DNA for the CDR3: TGTGCCAGCAGTTCCCCACAGGTGTCCGGGCAGCCCCAGCATTTT. This chain links TRBV28 with TRBJ1-5; D might be TRBD1 (5 bases). This CDR3 is built from 15 residues. Trimming shortened V by 4 bases and J by 7 bases, and 17 bases separated the two germline ends. CDR1 and CDR2 (germline): MDHEN, SYDVKM.